Shown below are 6 T cell receptor beta chains from a single sample sequenced in a study of shared clonotypes between healthy human individuals. Assay used: immunoSEQ multiplex PCR; TCRdb lists only in-frame clones, some missing. The sample shows approximately 2.3 million clones, over 90% of them seen only once. Input material: naive CD4+ T cells from PBMCs. Subset described: CD45RA+ positively selected. These receptors came from a man aged 18 to 29 in good health. Some clones in this sample may be carry-over from other donors' samples.

The chain joins TRBV28 to TRBJ1-2; 7 bases are shared with TRBD1. Germline V gives CDR1 MDHEN, CDR2 SYDVKM. Trimming removed 6 bases from V and 5 bases from J; junction bases left unmatched: 9. This CDR3 contains 14 residues. In nucleotides, the CDR3 is TGTGCCAGCAGACCGGGACAGTACCGATATGGCTACACCTTC. Residues: CASRPGQYRYGYTF.

The gene calls are TRBV28 and TRBJ2-7; 8 bases match TRBD1. CDR1 is MDHEN and CDR2 is SYDVKM in the germline V gene. The V segment lost 6 bases and the J segment 4 bases; nucleotides outside the gene matches: 11. The CDR3 is 15 residues long. The DNA for the CDR3 is TGTGCCAGCAGCGACCCTGGGACAGGAATTTACGAGCAGTACTTC. It encodes CASSDPGTGIYEQYF.

The J gene is TRBJ2-4, the V gene TRBV10-3; TRBD1 aligns across 7 bases. Germline V gene lookup returns CDR1 ENHRY and CDR2 SYGVKD. The CDR3 consists of 14 residues. The trim removed 0 bases at V and 7 bases at J, leaving 3 bases unmatched. CDR3 in DNA: TGTGCCATCAGTGAGTCTACAGGGGAGAACATTCAGTACTTC. The encoded protein is CAISESTGENIQYF.

V usage is TRBV7-9 and J usage is TRBJ1-4, with D possibly matching TRBD1 (6 bases). The ends were cut back, 3 bases at V and 6 bases at J, with 14 bases in the middle. CDR3 length equals 15 residues. Germline V gene data show CDR1 as SEHNR and CDR2 as FQNEAQ (reference sequence). The CDR3 spells CASSLSLGGYEKLFF. The CDR3 nucleotides are TGTGCCAGCAGCTTGTCGCTGGGGGGCTATGAAAAACTGTTTTTT.

The chain joins TRBV5-6 to TRBJ2-3; maybe TRBD1 (5 bases). The CDR3 extends over 15 amino acids. Deletions cut 1 base from V and 8 bases from J, with 17 bases between. Germline V lookup: CDR1 SGHDT, CDR2 YYEEEE. The CDR3 sequence: CASSLQGALVGTQYF. The CDR3 nucleotides read TGTGCCAGCAGCTTGCAAGGGGCCCTCGTCGGTACGCAGTATTTT. Filled out from reference TRBV5-6 and TRBJ2-3, the complete variable domain reads DAGVTQSPTHLIKTRGQQVTLRCSPKSGHDTVSWYQQALGQGPQFIFQYYEEEERQRGNFPDRFSGHQFPNYSSELNVNALLLGDSALYLCASSLQGALVGTQYFGPGTRLTVL.

The genes are TRBV6-1 and TRBJ2-2, with 7 nucleotides matching TRBD1. Looked up from germline, CDR1 is MNHNS and CDR2 is SASEGT. After removal of 4 bases from V and 6 bases from J, the junction contained 8 bases not matched to a gene. The CDR3 has 15 amino acids. The DNA for the CDR3 is TGTGCCAGCAGTGTGGAACAGGGGTACGCCGGGGAGCTGTTTTTT. Translation gives CASSVEQGYAGELFF.